This entry lists 19 T cell receptor beta chains sequenced from one sample in a study of regulatory T cells in long-lasting Graves disease. Time point indicated: newly diagnosed GD, antithyroid drugs for less than 3 months. Generation of the TCR library employed RNA extracted from PBMCs. CDR3-region Arm-PCR and iRepertoire HTBI primers produced the TCR beta libraries. Via MiXCR, TCRdb re-called the multiplex PCR reads, giving one row per CDR3 protein. The sample yields approximately 400,000 distinct CDR3 sequences, 10% to 15% seen once. The same specimen was also included in a second study, on T cells in Graves' hyperthyroidism and ophthalmopathy.

Sequencing used peripheral blood mononuclear cells (PBMCs), obtained at new diagnosis, from a patient treated with antithyroid drugs. These receptors came from a woman under 30 with Graves disease.

In its sample, this clonotype was seen many times. The gene calls are TRBV7-8 and TRBJ2-7, with 8 bases lining up with TRBD2. This CDR3 comprises 15 residues. V trimming: 5 bases; J trimming: 5 bases; junction bases outside the gene matches: 11. CDR1 is SGHVS, CDR2 FQNEAQ, per germline. CDR3 nucleotides: TGTGCCAGCAGCCGAGGGTCCAGCGGGAGCAACGAGCAGTACTTC. Its translation is CASSRGSSGSNEQYF. The whole variable domain, filled in from reference TRBV7-8 and TRBJ2-7, reads GAGVSQSPRYKVAKRGQDVALRCDPISGHVSLFWYQQALGQGPEFLTYFQNEAQLDKSGLPSDRFFAERPEGSVSTLKIQRTQQEDSAVYLCASSRGSSGSNEQYFGPGTRLTVT.

This clonotype has a handful of counts. One end of the junction is discordant with germline, which a read error may explain. The chain employs TRBV27 and TRBJ2-1; TRBD2 aligns across 8 bases. The CDR3 spans 16 residues. Germline V gene data show CDR1 as MNHEY and CDR2 as SMNVEV (reference sequence). The CDR3 DNA sequence: TGTGCCAGCAGCCCACTTTTGGTAGCGGGATTTAATGAGCAGTCCTTC. Its translation is CASSPLLVAGFNEQSF.

V usage is TRBV5-5 and J usage is TRBJ2-7; TRBD1 matches at 7 bases. The germline V gene encodes CDR1 SGHKS and CDR2 YYEKEE (reference sequence). Trimming removed 3 bases from V and 6 bases from J; junction bases left unmatched: 3. The CDR3 sequence is 12 residues long. CDR3 nucleotides: TGTGCCAGCAGCTGGGCAGGGGGCGAGCAGTACGTC. It is translated as CASSWAGGEQYV.

The CDR3 DNA reads TGTGCCAGCAGCTTAGCGCTCCTCACTGAAGCTTTCTTT. This sequence encodes CASSLALLTEAFF. The chain combines TRBV7-2 with TRBJ1-1; D gene unclear. The CDR3 spans 13 residues. V lost 0 bases and J 4 bases, leaving 6 bases between the germline ends. CDR1 and CDR2 from the germline V gene are SGHTA and FQGNSA.

This clonotype was seen ten or more times. This chain uses TRBV2 with TRBJ2-5; D is perhaps TRBD2 (5 bases). V was shortened by 3 bases and J by 7 bases, with 21 bases between the two germline ends. Germline V gives CDR1 SNHLY, CDR2 FYNNEI. The CDR3 has 16 amino acids. Here the CDR3 reads CASSDTTGGPKGTQYF. The CDR3 DNA reads as TGTGCCAGCAGTGACACCACGGGCGGGCCGAAAGGGACCCAGTACTTC.

To note about this clonotype: The junction does not match germline at one end; this may be a read error. The chain combines TRBV4-2 with TRBJ2-1; 8 bases are a match to TRBD2. Germline V CDR1 and CDR2: LGHNA, YNFKEQ. The CDR3 loop spans 19 amino acids. This CDR3 reads CASSHWGAGGRSSYNEQLF. The CDR3 DNA reads TGTGCCAGCAGCCACTGGGGCGCGGGAGGCCGTAGCTCCTACAATGAGCAGCTCTTC.

Many counts were recorded for this clonotype. The CDR3 DNA sequence: TGTGCCAGCAACTCCCCCACCCGGGGAATTGATGGCTACACCTTC. This gives the protein CASNSPTRGIDGYTF. This chain uses TRBV6-1 with TRBJ1-2; D gene unclear. Germline CDR1 reads MNHNS; CDR2 reads SASEGT. This CDR3 is 15 amino acids long. The V and J ends lost 7 bases and 6 bases respectively, with 21 bases between them.

This clonotype was counted at least ten times. The gene calls are TRBV10-3 and TRBJ2-3; D uncertain. In germline, CDR1 is ENHRY, CDR2 SYGVKD. V was pared by 7 bases and J by 6 bases, with 20 bases between. There are 15 residues in the CDR3. The CDR3 loop is CAITENPSFYDTQYF. CDR3 nucleotide sequence: TGTGCCATCACCGAAAATCCAAGTTTCTACGATACGCAGTATTTT.

This clonotype was detected ten times or more. This sequence joins TRBV20-1 and TRBJ1-5, with a possible D match to TRBD1 (6 bases). Trimming removed 3 bases at V and 5 bases at J, with 14 bases between. Per germline, CDR1 DFQATT and CDR2 SNEGSKA (reference sequence). The CDR3 extends over 14 amino acids. The CDR3 protein is CSASPGEWDQPQHF. The CDR3 DNA sequence: TGCAGTGCTAGTCCAGGGGAATGGGATCAGCCCCAGCATTTT.

This clonotype has more than one count but fewer than ten. A clone one base away is much larger, so this may be a read error. CDR3: CSVWDRPDGYTF. The CDR3 nucleotides are TGCAGCGTCTGGGACAGGCCGGATGGCTACACCTTC. The genes are TRBV29-1 and TRBJ1-2; 8 bases align to TRBD1. This CDR3 is 12 amino acids long. Germline V lookup: CDR1 SQVTM, CDR2 ANQGSEA. The V segment lost 6 bases and the J segment 6 bases; nucleotides outside the gene matches: 6.

This clonotype was found many times. The rearrangement joins TRBV3-1 to TRBJ2-7; the match to TRBD2 covers 7 bases. The V and J ends lost 0 bases and 2 bases, in that order; junction bases with no gene match: 7. This CDR3 is 16 amino acids long. CDR1 and CDR2 from the germline V gene are LGHDT and YNNKEL (reference sequence). CDR3 coding DNA: TGTGCCAGCAGCCAAGATTTTGGCGGGAGCGCCTACGAGCAGTACTTC. Its protein is CASSQDFGGSAYEQYF.

This clonotype was observed a handful of times. The chain employs TRBV5-4 and TRBJ1-5; 9 nucleotides align to TRBD1. Trimming cost V 3 bases and J 6 bases; bases outside gene matches: 4. Germline V gives CDR1 SGHNT, CDR2 YYREEE (reference sequence). This CDR3 region has 14 residues. The CDR3 sequence is CASSSQGASQPQHF. The CDR3 DNA is TGTGCCAGCAGCTCACAGGGGGCAAGTCAGCCCCAGCATTTT. The full variable domain, completed using reference TRBV5-4 and TRBJ1-5, is ETGVTQSPTHLIKTRGQQVTLRCSSQSGHNTVSWYQQALGQGPQFIFQYYREEENGRGNFPPRFSGLQFPNYSSELNVNALELDDSALYLCASSSQGASQPQHFGDGTRLSIL.

The chain recombines TRBV7-2 with TRBJ1-3, with 8 bases fitting TRBD1. The CDR3 has 15 residues. The germline V gene has CDR1 SGHTA and CDR2 FQGNSA. V lost 6 bases, J lost 1 base, and 5 bases stayed unmatched. This chain's CDR3 is CASRPQGASGNTIYF. CDR3 nucleotides: TGTGCCAGCAGACCTCAGGGGGCGTCTGGAAACACCATATATTTT. The complete variable domain, with remaining parts taken from reference TRBV7-2 and TRBJ1-3, reads GAGVSQSPSNKVTEKGKDVELRCDPISGHTALYWYRQSLGQGLEFLIYFQGNSAPDKSGLPSDRFSAERTGGSVSTLTIQRTQQEDSAVYLCASRPQGASGNTIYFGEGSWLTVV.

The chain links TRBV3-1 to TRBJ1-2; 7 bases fit TRBD1. CDR1 LGHDT and CDR2 YNNKEL come from the germline V gene (reference sequence). CDR3 size: 16 residues. Trimming took 0 bases from V and 1 from J; bases not matched to a gene: 5. CDR3 residues: CASSQDRDRSNYGYTF. The DNA for the CDR3 is TGTGCCAGCAGCCAAGATAGGGACAGAAGTAACTATGGCTACACCTTC.

This clonotype appeared a few times. The rearrangement joins TRBV19 to TRBJ1-1; TRBD1 matches 7 bases. The CDR3 covers 15 residues. Germline V CDR1 and CDR2: LNHDA, SQIVND (reference sequence). Unmatched junction bases numbered 6, after V lost 5 bases and J lost 0 bases. The CDR3 region has the DNA TGTGCCAGTAGTTCCTGGACAGGCATGAACACTGAAGCTTTCTTT. It is translated as CASSSWTGMNTEAFF.

This clonotype has ten or more counts. The chain has TRBV4-1 and TRBJ2-5, with 9 positions matching TRBD2. The germline gives CDR1 MGHRA, CDR2 YSYEKL. With V trimmed by 2 bases and J by 5 bases, 18 bases remained unmatched. The CDR3 extends over 19 amino acids. Here the CDR3 DNA reads TGCGCCAGCAGCCAATGGGCGGCTAGCGGGACCCGGCGAGAGGAGACCCAGTACTTC. Translating it yields CASSQWAASGTRREETQYF.

The sample holds a few counts of this clonotype. The CDR3 here is CASSEGLWAEAFF. CDR3 DNA sequence: TGTGCCAGCAGCGAGGGGTTATGGGCTGAAGCTTTCTTT. The V gene is TRBV7-9, the J gene TRBJ1-1; D is perhaps TRBD1 (5 bases). The germline V gene encodes CDR1 SEHNR and CDR2 FQNEAQ (reference sequence). The length of the CDR3 is 13 residues. Trimming stripped 5 bases from V and 6 bases from J, with 13 bases between.

In its sample, this clonotype was seen many times. This chain connects TRBV6-1 to TRBJ2-5; D not resolved. The germline gives CDR1 MNHNS, CDR2 SASEGT. This CDR3 has 14 residues. With 2 bases removed from V and 10 bases from J, the gap between germline ends came to 17 bases. The CDR3 DNA sequence: TGTGCCAGCAGTGAACAAGAGAGATTTGGTGGCCAGTACTTC. It translates to CASSEQERFGGQYF.

This clonotype was seen at least ten times. The CDR3 DNA sequence: TGCAGTGCCGTAGGGGGGACAGGGTCCTTAAGGGAACCCCAGCATTTT. It specifies CSAVGGTGSLREPQHF. This sequence joins TRBV20-1 and TRBJ1-5; 9 bases map to TRBD1. V trimming: 6 bases; J trimming: 10 bases; junction bases outside the gene matches: 19. The CDR3 is made up of 16 amino acids. Germline-derived CDR1 and CDR2 are DFQATT and SNEGSKA (reference sequence).